Listed here are 30 T cell receptor beta chains from one sample, sequenced in a study of T-cell reconstitution after alpha-beta-depleted transplantation in children (dated by TCRdb to 2016 to 2017). Explained via the paper, the treatment or condition label denotes: allogeneic hematopoietic cell transplantation with graft depleted of TCRalphabeta T cells and CD19 B cells. Libraries came from PCR. Reads for this sample came from an Illumina HiSeq 2500. TCR libraries were prepared with molecular barcoding, using unique molecular identifiers to normalize TCRbeta repertoire quantification. TCRdb trimmed the raw reads at Q25, called clones with MiXCR and kept productive beta chains. Rows with one shared CDR3 protein collapse into an entry with the most common genes and DNA. This sample gives 80,000 or so distinct CDR3 sequences in total; roughly an eighth of them show up just once. The biggest ten clones account for 25% to 30% of the sample.

Specimen: PBMCs, mostly from graft donor cells, collected 180 days after TCRalphabeta/CD19-depleted stem cell transplant. These receptors came from a male patient under 10 years old who had a stem cell transplant for acute lymphoblastic leukemia, so the T cells may come from the graft donor.

This chain links TRBV27 with TRBJ1-5, with D uncertain. CDR1 is MNHEY and CDR2 is SMNVEV in the germline V gene (reference sequence). V was clipped by 3 bases and J by 3 bases, with 9 bases between them. The CDR3 runs to 14 residues. This chain's CDR3 is CASSFRAPNQPQHF. As DNA, the CDR3 is TGTGCCAGCAGTTTTAGGGCCCCCAATCAGCCCCAGCATTTT.

This clonotype was counted at least ten times. The chain links TRBV5-1 to TRBJ2-7, with D possibly being TRBD1 (6 bases). Per germline, CDR1 SGHRS and CDR2 YFSETQ. Trimming stripped 3 bases from V and 4 bases from J, with 11 bases between. This CDR3 spans 13 amino acids. CDR3 in DNA: TGCGCCAGCAGCTACGGACAGCCTTACGAGCAGTACTTC. Protein: CASSYGQPYEQYF.

This clonotype was found a few times. V is TRBV7-2 and J is TRBJ1-5, with D unresolved. The V end was cut by 5 bases, the J end by 6 bases, with 20 bases between. Germline assignment: CDR1 SGHTA and CDR2 FQGNSA. This CDR3 comprises 16 residues. The CDR3 bases are TGTGCCAGCAGCGAGCCAGGACCCCGAGCGGTTCAGCCCCAGCATTTT. This translates into CASSEPGPRAVQPQHF. The entire variable domain, with the rest obtained from reference TRBV7-2 and TRBJ1-5, is as follows: GAGVSQSPSNKVTEKGKDVELRCDPISGHTALYWYRQSLGQGLEFLIYFQGNSAPDKSGLPSDRFSAERTGGSVSTLTIQRTQQEDSAVYLCASSEPGPRAVQPQHFGDGTRLSIL.

The chain joins TRBV5-1 to TRBJ1-1; D is uncertain. The CDR3 totals 15 residues. V was clipped by 6 bases and J by 2 bases, with 17 bases between them. Germline V gene sequence: CDR1 SGHRS, CDR2 YFSETQ. The DNA for the CDR3 is TGCGCCAGCATCGCAACCGGGAAAACCAACACTGAAGCTTTCTTT. It codes for CASIATGKTNTEAFF.

This clonotype was observed a few times. The chain joins TRBV15 to TRBJ2-1; D remains unclear. V lost 6 bases, J lost 7 bases, and 7 bases lay in between. The V gene's germline CDR1 is LNHNV and CDR2 YYDKDF (reference sequence). The CDR3 loop spans 11 amino acids. The CDR3 DNA sequence: TGTGCCACCAGGAACGGTAATGAGCAGTTCTTC. It yields the protein CATRNGNEQFF.

The CDR3 sequence: CASSPRTSGTREQYF. Here the CDR3 DNA reads TGTGCCAGCAGCCCACGGACTAGCGGGACGCGGGAGCAGTACTTC. V gene TRBV12-3 or TRBV12-4 combines with J gene TRBJ2-7, with 12 bases lining up with TRBD2. Unmatched junction bases numbered 10, after V lost 6 bases and J lost 7 bases. The CDR3 is 15 residues long.

This chain joins TRBV6-1 and TRBJ2-7; 7 nucleotides line up with TRBD1. This CDR3 spans 14 amino acids. V gave up 5 bases and J gave up 2 bases; unmatched junction bases: 6. CDR1 and CDR2 from the germline V gene are MNHNS and SASEGT. The CDR3 DNA sequence: TGTGCCAGCAGTCGACAGGGCTTTACCTACGAGCAGTACTTC. This encodes CASSRQGFTYEQYF.

The V and J genes are TRBV7-9 and TRBJ2-1; TRBD2 might be the D (5 bases). The length of the CDR3 is 12 residues. V shed 5 bases and J shed 8 bases, with 10 bases lying between them. CDR1 is SEHNR, CDR2 FQNEAQ, per germline (reference sequence). The CDR3 coding sequence is TGTGCCAGCAGCCCCTTCGGGGATGAGCAGTTCTTC. Its translation: CASSPFGDEQFF.

This clonotype has just a few counts. The V gene is TRBV20-1, the J gene TRBJ2-5, with 8 bases fitting TRBD2. V shed 5 bases, J shed 4 bases, and the junction held 6 bases outside the gene matches. The CDR3 covers 13 residues. Germline V gene sequence: CDR1 DFQATT, CDR2 SNEGSKA (reference sequence). CDR3 sequence (DNA): TGCAGTGCTTCCGCGGGGGGCGCAGAGACCCAGTACTTC. This translates into CSASAGGAETQYF.

This clonotype was detected many times. CDR3 DNA: TGCGCCAGCAGCTTGCAAGATACGCAGTATTTT. This codes for CASSLQDTQYF. The chain uses TRBV5-1 and TRBJ2-3, with D unresolved. This CDR3 spans 11 amino acids. Germline V CDR1 and CDR2: SGHRS, YFSETQ. V was pared by 1 base and J by 5 bases, with 2 bases between.

The rearrangement joins TRBV7-2 to TRBJ2-3; 8 nucleotides match TRBD2. In germline, CDR1 is SGHTA, CDR2 FQGNSA. Germline trimming cut 5 bases from V and 3 bases from J; bases unmatched to any gene: 7. CDR3 length: 15 amino acids. The CDR3 DNA is TGTGCCAGCAGCCCGTGGGTAGCGGGAACAGATACGCAGTATTTT. Translating it yields CASSPWVAGTDTQYF.

A few counts support this clonotype. The chain recombines TRBV6-1 with TRBJ2-7; D could derive from TRBD1 or TRBD2 (5 bases each). Trimming left V 8 bases short and J 2 bases short, with 19 bases between. Germline V gene data show CDR1 as MNHNS and CDR2 as SASEGT. This CDR3 comprises 15 residues. CDR3 nucleotides: TGTGCCAGCGCCAAAACCGGGACGGCGGCCTACGAGCAGTACTTC. Translation: CASAKTGTAAYEQYF.

The J gene is TRBJ2-7, the V gene TRBV4-3; 8 bases map to TRBD1. This CDR3 is built from 14 residues. V was clipped by 3 bases and J by 3 bases; unmatched bases: 4. The germline gives CDR1 LGHNA, CDR2 YSLEER. CDR3 residues: CASSHRTGSYEQYF. Here the CDR3 DNA reads TGCGCCAGCAGCCACCGGACAGGGAGCTACGAGCAGTACTTC.

This clonotype was detected a few times. The gene calls are TRBV7-2 and TRBJ2-5; 9 positions match TRBD1. CDR1 and CDR2 from the germline V gene are SGHTA and FQGNSA. CDR3 size: 14 residues. V shed 3 bases and J 3 bases; nucleotides not matched to a gene: 2. The CDR3 sequence is CASSFGDREETQYF. The CDR3 region has the DNA TGTGCCAGCAGCTTCGGGGACAGGGAAGAGACCCAGTACTTC.

The gene calls are TRBV10-3 and TRBJ1-1, with TRBD1 matching over 7 bases. This CDR3 contains 14 residues. Trimming took 5 bases from V and 2 from J; bases not matched to a gene: 5. The germline V gene has CDR1 ENHRY and CDR2 SYGVKD. The CDR3 DNA sequence: TGTGCCATCAGTTCCGGGACAGTCAACACTGAAGCTTTCTTT. Translation: CAISSGTVNTEAFF.

This clonotype has just a few counts. The chain links TRBV10-3 to TRBJ2-7, with TRBD1 as a possible D gene (6 bases). The germline CDR1 and CDR2 sequences are ENHRY and SYGVKD. V was shortened by 11 bases and J by 3 bases, with 14 bases between the two germline ends. This CDR3 comprises 12 residues. As DNA, the CDR3 is TGTGCCTCCACAGGGATGAGCTACGAGCAGTACTTC. This translates into CASTGMSYEQYF.

J is TRBJ2-7 and V is TRBV28; the D gene is possibly TRBD2 (6 bases). V was pared by 6 bases and J by 1 base, with 13 bases between. The CDR3 is made up of 14 amino acids. The V gene's germline CDR1 is MDHEN and CDR2 SYDVKM. The chain's CDR3 is CASRRELASYEQYF. The CDR3 DNA sequence: TGTGCCAGCAGAAGAGAACTAGCTTCCTACGAGCAGTACTTC.

This clonotype was seen a few times. The gene calls are TRBV28 and TRBJ1-6, with D maybe TRBD1 (5 bases). V lost 7 bases and J lost 10, with 23 bases in between. The CDR3 is 16 amino acids. CDR1 and CDR2 (germline): MDHEN, SYDVKM. This chain's CDR3 is CASNLPGLSEGSPLHF. The CDR3 DNA sequence: TGTGCCAGCAACCTCCCGGGACTATCTGAGGGCTCACCCCTCCACTTT. Full variable domain (remainder filled in from reference TRBV28 and TRBJ1-6): DVKVTQSSRYLVKRTGEKVFLECVQDMDHENMFWYRQDPGLGLRLIYFSYDVKMKEKGDIPEGYSVSREKKERFSLILESASTNQTSMYLCASNLPGLSEGSPLHFGNGTRLTVT.

In this sample, this clonotype is medium-sized (0.01 to 0.1%). The V gene is TRBV5-1, the J gene TRBJ2-5; 10 positions agree with TRBD1. The CDR3 length is 14 residues. Losses at the gene ends were 2 bases for V and 5 bases for J; bases not matched to a gene: 3. The V gene's germline CDR1 is SGHRS and CDR2 YFSETQ. The CDR3 is CASSLPGQGETQYF. DNA for the CDR3: TGCGCCAGCAGCTTACCGGGACAGGGGGAGACCCAGTACTTC.

There are many counts of this clonotype. The genes are TRBV5-1 and TRBJ1-1, with D tentatively TRBD1 (5 bases). CDR3 length: 16 amino acids. Germline V gives CDR1 SGHRS, CDR2 YFSETQ. Trimming stripped 0 bases from V and 2 bases from J, with 14 bases between. The CDR3 DNA reads as TGCGCCAGCAGCTTGGTACTGACAGCCAAAAACACTGAAGCTTTCTTT. Its translation: CASSLVLTAKNTEAFF.

The chain joins TRBV3-1 to TRBJ2-6; D unresolved. The CDR3 contains 16 residues. Trimming shortened V by 1 base and J by 0 bases, and 7 bases separated the two germline ends. The germline CDR1 and CDR2 sequences are LGHDT and YNNKEL (reference sequence). CDR3 in amino acids: CASSQVTVSGANVLTF. The CDR3 bases are TGTGCCAGCAGCCAAGTGACTGTCTCTGGGGCCAACGTCCTGACTTTC.

The sample holds a few counts of this clonotype. The CDR3 sequence: CASSLQGSEETQYF. The CDR3, as DNA: TGTGCCAGCAGCTTACAGGGGAGTGAGGAGACCCAGTACTTC. V usage is TRBV7-2 and J usage is TRBJ2-5; weak D call: TRBD1 (6 bases). The germline V gene has CDR1 SGHTA and CDR2 FQGNSA. This CDR3 spans 14 amino acids. Trimming shortened V by 2 bases and J by 5 bases, and 12 bases separated the two germline ends.

This sequence joins TRBV11-2 and TRBJ2-1; maybe TRBD2 (5 bases). This CDR3 has 15 amino acids. With 0 bases removed from V and 5 bases from J, the gap between germline ends came to 11 bases. The germline V gene has CDR1 SGHAT and CDR2 FQNNGV. The CDR3 bases are TGTGCCAGCAGCTTAGATCACGGGGAGAACAATGAGCAGTTCTTC. Amino acid sequence: CASSLDHGENNEQFF.

V usage is TRBV7-9 and J usage is TRBJ1-4; D gene unclear. Germline V gene data show CDR1 as SEHNR and CDR2 as FQNEAQ (reference sequence). CDR3 size: 16 residues. The V end was cut by 3 bases, the J end by 0 bases, with 11 bases between. CDR3 coding DNA: TGTGCCAGCAGCTTTGGACGCTCTGCAACTAATGAAAAACTGTTTTTT. Translating it yields CASSFGRSATNEKLFF. The full variable domain, rest sourced from reference TRBV7-9 and TRBJ1-4, is DTGVSQNPRHKITKRGQNVTFRCDPISEHNRLYWYRQTLGQGPEFLTYFQNEAQLEKSRLLSDRFSAERPKGSFSTLEIQRTEQGDSAMYLCASSFGRSATNEKLFFGSGTQLSVL.

This clonotype was found many times. The gene calls are TRBV9 and TRBJ2-5; D uncertain. The CDR3 loop spans 13 amino acids. V was trimmed by 0 bases and J by 2 bases, leaving 5 bases between them. CDR1 and CDR2 (germline): SGDLS, YYNGEE. CDR3 nucleotides: TGTGCCAGCAGCGTAGGGTGGCAAGAGACCCAGTACTTC. It encodes CASSVGWQETQYF.

The rearrangement joins TRBV7-8 to TRBJ1-2; D gene unclear. Trimming stripped 1 base from V and 3 bases from J, with 6 bases between. Germline V gene data show CDR1 as SGHVS and CDR2 as FQNEAQ. CDR3 size: 13 residues. The CDR3 nucleotides read TGTGCCAGCAGCTTAGGACCACACTATGGCTACACCTTC. It specifies CASSLGPHYGYTF.

At least ten counts were recorded for this clonotype. The chain carries TRBV6-5 and TRBJ2-5; D ambiguous. The V end lost 0 bases, the J end lost 5 bases, and 1 base lay between the germline ends. The CDR3 has 11 residues. Germline V gene data show CDR1 as MNHEY and CDR2 as SVGAGI. CDR3 sequence reads: CASSYSETQYF. DNA for the CDR3: TGTGCCAGCAGTTACTCCGAGACCCAGTACTTC.

The chain couples TRBV7-9 to TRBJ2-3; 8 bases are a match to TRBD2. Trimming at V came to 6 bases and at J to 4 bases, leaving 12 bases not matched to a gene. Germline values: CDR1 SEHNR, CDR2 FQNEAQ (reference sequence). This CDR3 has 16 amino acids. CDR3 residues: CASSGGRPKGPDTQYF. For the CDR3, the DNA is TGTGCCAGCAGTGGCGGGAGGCCAAAAGGGCCAGATACGCAGTATTTT.

This clonotype turned up a few times. The gene calls are TRBV5-1 and TRBJ2-1, with TRBD2 identical over 7 bases. The CDR3 has 15 amino acids. V shed 4 bases and J 5 bases; nucleotides not matched to a gene: 9. Per the germline V gene, CDR1 is SGHRS and CDR2 is YFSETQ. CDR3 sequence: CASSPLREFDNEQFF. The DNA for the CDR3 is TGCGCCAGCAGCCCCCTGCGGGAGTTTGACAATGAGCAGTTCTTC.

As concerns this clonotype: At one end, the junction sequence differs from germline, possibly due to a read error. The chain is built from TRBV2 and TRBJ2-1, with D possibly TRBD2 on 5 matching bases. The germline CDR1 and CDR2 sequences are SNHLY and FYNNEI. The CDR3 sequence is 15 residues long. The CDR3 coding sequence is TGTGCCAGCAGCCTAGGACTGCGGTCCTACAATGAGCAGCTCTTC. Protein sequence: CASSLGLRSYNEQLF.